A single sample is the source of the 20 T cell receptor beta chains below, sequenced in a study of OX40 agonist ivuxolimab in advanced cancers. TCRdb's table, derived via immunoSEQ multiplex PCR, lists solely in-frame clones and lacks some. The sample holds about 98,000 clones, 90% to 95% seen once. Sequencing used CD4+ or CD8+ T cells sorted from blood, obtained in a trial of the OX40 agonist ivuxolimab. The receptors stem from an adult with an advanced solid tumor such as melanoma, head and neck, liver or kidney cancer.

The CDR3 loop is CATSRGFGTSGGVDTQYF. In DNA, the CDR3 is TGTGCCACCAGCAGAGGGTTCGGGACTAGCGGGGGGGTGGATACGCAGTATTTT. The chain carries TRBV15 and TRBJ2-3; 16 positions match TRBD2. V dropped 1 base and J dropped 6; count of bases not matched to a gene: 7. Germline V gene lookup returns CDR1 LNHNV and CDR2 YYDKDF (reference sequence). The CDR3 sequence is 18 residues long.

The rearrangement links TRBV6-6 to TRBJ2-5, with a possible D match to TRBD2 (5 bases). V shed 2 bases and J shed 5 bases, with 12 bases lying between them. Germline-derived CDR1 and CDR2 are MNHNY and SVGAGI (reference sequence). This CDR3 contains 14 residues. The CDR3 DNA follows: TGTGCCAGCAGTTACCCGAGGGATCGGGAGACCCAGTACTTC. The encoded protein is CASSYPRDRETQYF.

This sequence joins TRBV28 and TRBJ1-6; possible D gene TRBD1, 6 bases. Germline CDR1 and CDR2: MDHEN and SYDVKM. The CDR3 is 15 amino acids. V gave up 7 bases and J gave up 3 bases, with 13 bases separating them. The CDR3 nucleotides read TGTGCCAGCAACAAGGTACAGGGCTATAATTCACCCCTCCACTTT. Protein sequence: CASNKVQGYNSPLHF. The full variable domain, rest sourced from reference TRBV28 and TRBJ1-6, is DVKVTQSSRYLVKRTGEKVFLECVQDMDHENMFWYRQDPGLGLRLIYFSYDVKMKEKGDIPEGYSVSREKKERFSLILESASTNQTSMYLCASNKVQGYNSPLHFGNGTRLTVT.

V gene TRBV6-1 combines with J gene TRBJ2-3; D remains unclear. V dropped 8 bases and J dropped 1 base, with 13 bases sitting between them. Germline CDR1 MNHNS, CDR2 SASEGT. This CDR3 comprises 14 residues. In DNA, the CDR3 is TGTGCCAGCTCTAACCCACACCGCACAGATACGCAGTATTTT. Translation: CASSNPHRTDTQYF.

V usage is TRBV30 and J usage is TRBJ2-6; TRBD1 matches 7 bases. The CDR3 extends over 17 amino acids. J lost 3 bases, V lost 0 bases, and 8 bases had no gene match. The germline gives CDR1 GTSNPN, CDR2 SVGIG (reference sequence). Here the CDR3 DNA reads TGTGCCTGGAGTGTACAGGGGCTGATGGATGGGGCCAACGTCCTGACTTTC. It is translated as CAWSVQGLMDGANVLTF.

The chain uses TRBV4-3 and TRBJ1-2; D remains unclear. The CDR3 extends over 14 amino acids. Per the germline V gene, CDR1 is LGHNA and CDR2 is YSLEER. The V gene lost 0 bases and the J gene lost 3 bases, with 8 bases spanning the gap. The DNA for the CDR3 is TGCGCCAGCAGCCAAGAGGTTGGGGACTATGGCTACACCTTC. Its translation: CASSQEVGDYGYTF.

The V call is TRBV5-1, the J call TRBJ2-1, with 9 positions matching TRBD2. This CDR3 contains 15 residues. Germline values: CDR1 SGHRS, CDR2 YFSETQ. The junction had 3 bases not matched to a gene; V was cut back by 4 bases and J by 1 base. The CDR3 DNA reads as TGCGCCAGCAGCGTAGCGGGAGCTTCCTACAATGAGCAGTTCTTC. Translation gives CASSVAGASYNEQFF.

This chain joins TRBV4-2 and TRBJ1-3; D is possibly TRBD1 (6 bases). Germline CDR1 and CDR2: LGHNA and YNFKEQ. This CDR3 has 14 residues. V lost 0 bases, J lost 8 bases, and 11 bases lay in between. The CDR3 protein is CASSQEPRTDTIYF. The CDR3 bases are TGTGCCAGCAGCCAAGAGCCTAGGACAGACACCATATATTTT.

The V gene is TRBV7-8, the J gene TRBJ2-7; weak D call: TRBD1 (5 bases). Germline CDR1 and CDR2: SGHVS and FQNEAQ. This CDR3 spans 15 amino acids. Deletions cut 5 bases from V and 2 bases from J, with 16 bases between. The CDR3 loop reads CASSPYSGQAYEQYF. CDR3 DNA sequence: TGTGCCAGCAGCCCTTATTCAGGGCAGGCCTACGAGCAGTACTTC.

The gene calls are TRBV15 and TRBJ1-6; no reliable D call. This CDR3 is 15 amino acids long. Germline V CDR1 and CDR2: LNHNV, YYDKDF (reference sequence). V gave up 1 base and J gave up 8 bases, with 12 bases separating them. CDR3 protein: CATSRGPASDSPLHF. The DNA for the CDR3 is TGTGCCACCAGCAGAGGGCCGGCGTCAGATTCACCCCTCCACTTT.

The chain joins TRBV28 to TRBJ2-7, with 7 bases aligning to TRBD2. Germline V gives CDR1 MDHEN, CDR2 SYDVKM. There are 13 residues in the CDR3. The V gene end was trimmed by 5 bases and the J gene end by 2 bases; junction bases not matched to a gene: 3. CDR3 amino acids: CASSLAVTYEQYF. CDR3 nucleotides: TGTGCCAGCAGTCTAGCGGTAACCTACGAGCAGTACTTC.

The CDR3 bases are TGTGCCACCAGCAGAGATCGTATTCAGCCCCAGCATTTT. This encodes CATSRDRIQPQHF. The chain carries TRBV15 and TRBJ1-5; no firm D call. Germline CDR1 LNHNV, CDR2 YYDKDF (reference sequence). The CDR3 is made up of 13 amino acids. V was trimmed by 0 bases and J by 6 bases, leaving 6 bases between them.

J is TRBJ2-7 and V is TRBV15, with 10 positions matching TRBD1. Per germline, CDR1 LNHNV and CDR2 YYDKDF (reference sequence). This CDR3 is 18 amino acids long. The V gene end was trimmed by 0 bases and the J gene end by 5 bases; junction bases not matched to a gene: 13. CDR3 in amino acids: CATSRDFGRDRGSDEQYF. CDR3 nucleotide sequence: TGTGCCACCAGCAGAGATTTCGGAAGGGACAGGGGATCCGACGAGCAGTACTTC.

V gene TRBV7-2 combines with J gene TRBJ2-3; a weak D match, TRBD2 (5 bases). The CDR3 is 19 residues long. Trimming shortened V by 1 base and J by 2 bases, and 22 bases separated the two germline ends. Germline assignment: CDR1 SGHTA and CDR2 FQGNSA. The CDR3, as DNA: TGTGCCAGCAGCTTAGGGCGACTACCACGGTTACGAAACACAGATACGCAGTATTTT. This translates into CASSLGRLPRLRNTDTQYF.

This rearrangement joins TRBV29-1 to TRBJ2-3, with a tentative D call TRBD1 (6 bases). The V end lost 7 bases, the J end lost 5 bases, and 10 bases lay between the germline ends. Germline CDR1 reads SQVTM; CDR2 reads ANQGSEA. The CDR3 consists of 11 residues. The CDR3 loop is CSGNREDTQYF. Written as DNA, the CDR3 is TGCAGCGGGAACAGGGAAGATACGCAGTATTTT.

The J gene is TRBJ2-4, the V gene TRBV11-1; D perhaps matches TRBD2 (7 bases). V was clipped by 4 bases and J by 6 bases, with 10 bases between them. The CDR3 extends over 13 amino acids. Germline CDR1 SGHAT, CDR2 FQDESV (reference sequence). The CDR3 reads CASSYGGRNIQYF. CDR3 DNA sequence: TGTGCCAGCAGCTACGGGGGGCGAAACATTCAGTACTTC.

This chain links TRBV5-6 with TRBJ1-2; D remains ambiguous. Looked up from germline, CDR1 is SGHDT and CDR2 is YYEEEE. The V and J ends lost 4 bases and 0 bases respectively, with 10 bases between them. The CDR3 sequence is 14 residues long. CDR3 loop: CASSRGRTNYGYTF. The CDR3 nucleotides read TGTGCCAGCAGCCGTGGACGGACTAACTATGGCTACACCTTC. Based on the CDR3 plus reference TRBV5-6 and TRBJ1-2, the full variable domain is DAGVTQSPTHLIKTRGQQVTLRCSPKSGHDTVSWYQQALGQGPQFIFQYYEEEERQRGNFPDRFSGHQFPNYSSELNVNALLLGDSALYLCASSRGRTNYGYTFGSGTRLTVV.

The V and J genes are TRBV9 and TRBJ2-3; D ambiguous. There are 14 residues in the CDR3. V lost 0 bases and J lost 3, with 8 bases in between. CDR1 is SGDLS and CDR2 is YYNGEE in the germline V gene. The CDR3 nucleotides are TGTGCCAGCAGCGTAGATGCCAGGACAGATACGCAGTATTTT. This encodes CASSVDARTDTQYF. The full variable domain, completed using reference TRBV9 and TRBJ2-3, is DSGVTQTPKHLITATGQRVTLRCSPRSGDLSVYWYQQSLDQGLQFLIQYYNGEERAKGNILERFSAQQFPDLHSELNLSSLELGDSALYFCASSVDARTDTQYFGPGTRLTVL.

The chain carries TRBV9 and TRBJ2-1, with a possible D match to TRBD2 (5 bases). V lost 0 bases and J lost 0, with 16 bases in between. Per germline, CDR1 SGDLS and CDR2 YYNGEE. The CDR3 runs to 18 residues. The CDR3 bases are TGTGCCAGCAGCGTAGGGGCCCAGCGGTTTAGCTCCTACAATGAGCAGTTCTTC. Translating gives CASSVGAQRFSSYNEQFF.

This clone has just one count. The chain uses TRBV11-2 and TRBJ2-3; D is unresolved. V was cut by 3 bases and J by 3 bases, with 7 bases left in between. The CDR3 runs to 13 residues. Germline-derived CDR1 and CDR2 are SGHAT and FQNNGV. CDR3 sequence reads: CASSFQITDTQYF. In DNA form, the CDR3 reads TGTGCCAGCAGCTTCCAGATAACAGATACGCAGTATTTT.